One sample yielded the 5 T cell receptor beta chains listed below, sequenced in a study of blood T cells in healthy people across ages. Using a J-beta primer mix together with a sample-barcoded 5' primer, a second PCR was run for roughly 7 to 12 cycles. One entry per CDR3 protein results from TCRdb running MiXCR on the 5' RACE reads. Counted here are approximately 1,700,000 distinct CDR3 sequences, 35% to 50% occurring once; the ten biggest clones make up under 30%. The sequenced sample was blood. These receptors were collected from a human donor in good health.

The rearrangement links TRBV20-1 to TRBJ2-1; TRBD1 or TRBD2 may be the D gene (6 bases each). The V gene's germline CDR1 is DFQATT and CDR2 SNEGSKA (reference sequence). This CDR3 spans 14 amino acids. Trimming stripped 7 bases from V and 0 bases from J, with 13 bases between. This chain's CDR3 is CSGRGLSSYNEQFF. CDR3 nucleotides: TGCAGTGGCCGGGGGCTAAGCTCCTACAATGAGCAGTTCTTC.

The rearrangement joins TRBV12-5 to TRBJ2-3; no clear D gene. The germline gives CDR1 LGHNT, CDR2 FRNRAP. This CDR3 is built from 16 residues. Trimming took 4 bases from V and 4 from J, leaving 18 bases between them. The CDR3 reads CASGSPPALEADTQYF. The DNA of the CDR3 is TGTGCTAGTGGTTCACCCCCGGCCCTAGAGGCAGATACGCAGTATTTT.

This rearrangement joins TRBV25-1 to TRBJ2-6; D not resolved. The germline CDR1 and CDR2 sequences are MGHDK and SYGVNS. V was shortened by 2 bases and J by 0 bases, with 5 bases between the two germline ends. CDR3 length: 15 residues. For the CDR3, the DNA is TGTGCCAGCAGTGAACCAGCCTCTGGGGCCAACGTCCTGACTTTC. As protein: CASSEPASGANVLTF.

This rearrangement joins TRBV12-3 or TRBV12-4 to TRBJ1-5; D possibly corresponds to TRBD1 (6 bases). CDR3 length: 14 amino acids. The V end lost 5 bases, the J end lost 3 bases, and 11 bases lay between the germline ends. This chain's CDR3 is CASSRGQLNQPQHF. In DNA, the CDR3 is TGTGCCAGCAGTCGAGGACAGCTCAATCAGCCCCAGCATTTT.

The sample holds a few counts of this clonotype. The chain joins TRBV20-1 to TRBJ2-3, with TRBD2 matching over 12 bases. The CDR3 has 15 amino acids. The V gene's germline CDR1 is DFQATT and CDR2 SNEGSKA (reference sequence). V gave up 2 bases and J gave up 2 bases; unmatched junction bases: 2. CDR3 in DNA: TGCAGTGCTAGACGGACTAGCGGGGTCACAGATACGCAGTATTTT. Translated, it gives CSARRTSGVTDTQYF.